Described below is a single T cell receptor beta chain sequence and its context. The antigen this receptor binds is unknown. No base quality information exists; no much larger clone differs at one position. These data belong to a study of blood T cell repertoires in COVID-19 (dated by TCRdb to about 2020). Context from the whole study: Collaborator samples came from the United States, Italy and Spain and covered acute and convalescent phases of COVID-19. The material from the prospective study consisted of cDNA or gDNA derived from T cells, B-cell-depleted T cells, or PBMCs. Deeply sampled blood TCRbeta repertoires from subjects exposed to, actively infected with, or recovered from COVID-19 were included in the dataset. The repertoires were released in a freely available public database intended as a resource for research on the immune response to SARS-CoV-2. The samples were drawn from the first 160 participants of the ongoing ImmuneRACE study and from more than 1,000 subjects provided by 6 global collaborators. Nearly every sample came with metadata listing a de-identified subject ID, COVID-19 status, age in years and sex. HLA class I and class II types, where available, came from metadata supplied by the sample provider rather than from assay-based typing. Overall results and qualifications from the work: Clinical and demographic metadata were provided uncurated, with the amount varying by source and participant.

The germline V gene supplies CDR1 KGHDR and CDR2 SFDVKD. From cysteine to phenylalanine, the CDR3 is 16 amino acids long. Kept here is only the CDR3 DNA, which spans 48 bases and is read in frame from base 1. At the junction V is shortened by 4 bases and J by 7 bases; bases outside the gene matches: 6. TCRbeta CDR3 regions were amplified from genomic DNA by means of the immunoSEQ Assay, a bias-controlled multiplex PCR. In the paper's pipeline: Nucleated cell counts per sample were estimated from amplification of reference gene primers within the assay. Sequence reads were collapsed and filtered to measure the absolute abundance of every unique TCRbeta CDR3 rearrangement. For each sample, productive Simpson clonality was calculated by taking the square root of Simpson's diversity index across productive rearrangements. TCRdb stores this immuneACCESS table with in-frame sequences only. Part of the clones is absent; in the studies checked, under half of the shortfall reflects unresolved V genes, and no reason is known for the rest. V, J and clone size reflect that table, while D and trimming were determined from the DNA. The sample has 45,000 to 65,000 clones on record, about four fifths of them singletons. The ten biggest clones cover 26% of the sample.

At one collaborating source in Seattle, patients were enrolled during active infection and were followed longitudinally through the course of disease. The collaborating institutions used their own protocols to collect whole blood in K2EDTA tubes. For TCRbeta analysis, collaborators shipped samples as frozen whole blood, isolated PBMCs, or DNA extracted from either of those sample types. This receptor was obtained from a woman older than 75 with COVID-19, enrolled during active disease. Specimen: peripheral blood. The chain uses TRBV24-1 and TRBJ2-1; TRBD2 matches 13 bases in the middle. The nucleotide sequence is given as TGTGCCACCAGTGAACCGGGACTAGCGGGAACAAATGAGCAGTTCTTC. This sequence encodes CATSEPGLAGTNEQFF.